The next 20 T cell receptor beta chains were all read from a single sample in a study of T cell responses to AZD1222 COVID-19 vaccine. Profiled with immunoSEQ multiplex PCR; TCRdb holds only in-frame clones, not every one. The table shows about 49,000 clones, with 79% occurring only once. The material sequenced was peripheral blood, taken on day 0 of MenACWY control vaccination. These TCRs come from an adult in good health.

This clone appeared a single time. The gene calls are TRBV5-6 and TRBJ1-2; possibly TRBD1 for D (6 bases). V lost 4 bases and J lost 3, with 13 bases in between. The CDR3 sequence is 14 residues long. Germline V gene lookup returns CDR1 SGHDT and CDR2 YYEEEE. The chain's CDR3 is CASSPLRGDYGYTF. As DNA, the CDR3 is TGTGCCAGCAGCCCGTTAAGGGGGGACTATGGCTACACCTTC.

This clone ranks as medium-sized. V is TRBV11-2 and J is TRBJ1-2; D unclear. This CDR3 has 14 residues. Trimming took off 7 bases at V and 6 bases at J, with 18 bases between the two ends. The germline CDR1 and CDR2 sequences are SGHAT and FQNNGV. The CDR3 bases are TGTGCCAGCACCCACTCCACACGTACGGATGGCTACACCTTC. Translation gives CASTHSTRTDGYTF.

This clone is medium-sized (0.01 to 0.1%) by share. The genes are TRBV19 and TRBJ2-2, with a possible D match to TRBD1 (5 bases). The germline gives CDR1 LNHDA, CDR2 SQIVND (reference sequence). Trimming pared 7 bases from V and 3 bases from J, leaving 12 bases between. This CDR3 has 14 amino acids. CDR3: CASKGQGDTGELFF. Here the CDR3 DNA reads TGTGCCAGTAAGGGGCAGGGTGACACCGGGGAGCTGTTTTTT. The complete variable domain, with remaining parts taken from reference TRBV19 and TRBJ2-2, reads DGGITQSPKYLFRKEGQNVTLSCEQNLNHDAMYWYRQDPGQGLRLIYYSQIVNDFQKGDIAEGYSVSREKKESFPLTVTSAQKNPTAFYLCASKGQGDTGELFFGEGSRLTVL.

This clone was counted a single time. V usage is TRBV7-2 and J usage is TRBJ1-4; D possibly corresponds to TRBD1 (5 bases). V dropped 1 base and J dropped 7 bases, with 13 bases sitting between them. This CDR3 has 15 amino acids. From germline, CDR1 is SGHTA and CDR2 FQGNSA. The CDR3 protein is CASSLDGGGSEKLFF. For the CDR3, the DNA is TGTGCCAGCAGCTTAGACGGGGGTGGGTCTGAAAAACTGTTTTTT.

This rearrangement joins TRBV19 to TRBJ2-2; unclear D gene. The CDR3 loop spans 15 amino acids. Germline V gene lookup returns CDR1 LNHDA and CDR2 SQIVND (reference sequence). Trimming removed 3 bases at V and 4 bases at J, with 12 bases between. CDR3 in DNA: TGTGCCAGTAGTATCGGCCGGACCGTCACCGGGGAGCTGTTTTTT. It is translated as CASSIGRTVTGELFF. Together with reference TRBV19 and TRBJ2-2, the CDR3 gives the full variable domain: DGGITQSPKYLFRKEGQNVTLSCEQNLNHDAMYWYRQDPGQGLRLIYYSQIVNDFQKGDIAEGYSVSREKKESFPLTVTSAQKNPTAFYLCASSIGRTVTGELFFGEGSRLTVL.

This clone was recorded once. The CDR3: CASSQDLADSAYNEQFF. CDR3 coding DNA: TGTGCCAGCAGCCAAGATCTGGCGGATTCCGCCTACAATGAGCAGTTCTTC. The gene calls are TRBV3-1 (or the pseudogene TRBV3-2) and TRBJ2-1, with D unresolved. CDR1 and CDR2 from the germline V gene are LGHDT and YNNKEL (reference sequence). The CDR3 length is 17 residues. Trimming took off 0 bases at V and 2 bases at J, with 14 bases between the two ends.

This clone was recorded a few times. The V gene is TRBV30, the J gene TRBJ1-3; TRBD1 matches 12 bases. Germline assignment: CDR1 GTSNPN and CDR2 SVGIG (reference sequence). The J segment lost 0 bases and the V segment lost 5 bases, leaving 14 bases of the junction unmatched. The length of the CDR3 is 19 residues. The CDR3 region has the DNA TGTGCCTGGGGGGGACAGGGGGCTCACCTAGACCTCTCTGGAAACACCATATATTTT. Its translation: CAWGGQGAHLDLSGNTIYF.

This clone was observed a few times. The rearrangement uses TRBV30 and TRBJ1-2; D remains unclear. CDR3 size: 14 residues. V shed 3 bases and J shed 4 bases, with 15 bases lying between them. Germline CDR1 GTSNPN, CDR2 SVGIG (reference sequence). CDR3 sequence reads: CAWRRGRTGYGYTF. The CDR3 DNA follows: TGTGCCTGGAGGAGAGGGAGGACTGGCTATGGCTACACCTTC.

V and J are TRBV5-1 and TRBJ2-4; TRBD1 might be the D (5 bases). In germline, CDR1 is SGHRS, CDR2 YFSETQ. V shed 1 base and J shed 2 bases, with 7 bases lying between them. The length of the CDR3 is 14 residues. The CDR3, as DNA: TGCGCCAGCAGCTTGACAGGTCCCAAAAACATTCAGTACTTC. Its translation is CASSLTGPKNIQYF.

Turning to this clone: At the DNA level, this CDR3 is encoded by other sequences in the same sample as well. V is TRBV28 and J is TRBJ1-1; D call uncertain. This CDR3 is built from 11 residues. Trimming took 6 bases from V and 6 from J, leaving 8 bases between them. Germline-derived CDR1 and CDR2 are MDHEN and SYDVKM. As DNA, the CDR3 is TGTGCCAGCAGGGGTCGCCCTGAAGCTTTCTTT. Its translation is CASRGRPEAFF. The full variable domain, in which reference TRBV28 and TRBJ1-1 provide the parts outside the CDR3, is DVKVTQSSRYLVKRTGEKVFLECVQDMDHENMFWYRQDPGLGLRLIYFSYDVKMKEKGDIPEGYSVSREKKERFSLILESASTNQTSMYLCASRGRPEAFFGQGTRLTVV.

This chain joins TRBV7-2 and TRBJ2-3; D possibly corresponds to TRBD2 (5 bases). The CDR3 loop spans 13 amino acids. CDR1 SGHTA and CDR2 FQGNSA come from the germline V gene. V lost 5 bases, J lost 5 bases, and 11 bases lay in between. CDR3 sequence (DNA): TGTGCCAGCAGCCCAGCGGTCGGAGATACGCAGTATTTT. Translating it yields CASSPAVGDTQYF. The variable domain in full, with the rest retrieved from reference TRBV7-2 and TRBJ2-3, is GAGVSQSPSNKVTEKGKDVELRCDPISGHTALYWYRQSLGQGLEFLIYFQGNSAPDKSGLPSDRFSAERTGGSVSTLTIQRTQQEDSAVYLCASSPAVGDTQYFGPGTRLTVL.

The chain uses TRBV21-1 and TRBJ1-5; TRBD1 is taken as the D call from the table, unchecked against the DNA. TRBV21-1 is a pseudogene segment. This CDR3 comprises 14 residues. CDR3 sequence reads: CASSRTGRGQPQHF. CDR3 DNA: TGTGCCAGCAGCAGAACAGGGCGAGGGCAGCCCCAGCATTTT.

V is TRBV27 and J is TRBJ2-1, with TRBD2 matching 7 bases. The CDR3 has 17 residues. Germline CDR1 and CDR2: MNHEY and SMNVEV (reference sequence). V was clipped by 1 base and J by 4 bases; unmatched bases: 10. CDR3: CASSLFAASSGYNEQFF. The CDR3 DNA is TGTGCCAGCAGTTTATTTGCTGCGTCTAGCGGATACAATGAGCAGTTCTTC.

This chain links TRBV28 with TRBJ1-1; D call uncertain. With 10 bases removed from V and 6 bases from J, the gap between germline ends came to 18 bases. The CDR3 loop spans 13 amino acids. From germline, CDR1 is MDHEN and CDR2 SYDVKM. CDR3 sequence reads: CATVSVRTSEAFF. The CDR3 DNA reads TGTGCCACCGTATCAGTCCGGACCTCTGAAGCTTTCTTT.

The gene calls are TRBV7-6 and TRBJ2-1; no firm D call. V was trimmed by 3 bases and J by 8 bases, leaving 8 bases between them. Per the germline V gene, CDR1 is SGHVS and CDR2 is FNYEAQ. The CDR3 totals 12 residues. For the CDR3, the DNA is TGTGCCAGCAGCTTCGCACGCCATGAGCAGTTCTTC. Translated, it gives CASSFARHEQFF.

The sample holds one count of this clone. The chain recombines TRBV12-3 or TRBV12-4 with TRBJ2-2; D gene ambiguous. The CDR3 is 12 amino acids. Trimming stripped 8 bases from V and 0 bases from J, with 4 bases between. CDR3 nucleotide sequence: TGTGCCAGCGCCCCGAACACCGGGGAGCTGTTTTTT. As protein: CASAPNTGELFF.

CDR3 amino acids: CATSRGTGGHEQFF. The CDR3 bases are TGTGCCACCAGCAGAGGAACAGGGGGCCATGAGCAGTTCTTC. V is TRBV15 and J is TRBJ2-1; 9 bases fit TRBD1. CDR3 length: 14 amino acids. V was pared by 1 base and J by 8 bases, with 3 bases of the junction left unmatched. Germline values: CDR1 LNHNV, CDR2 YYDKDF (reference sequence).

This sequence joins TRBV21-1 and TRBJ1-1; the D call of TRBD1 is as the table states it, not checked on the DNA. TRBV21-1 is a documented pseudogene. This CDR3 has 14 amino acids. CDR3 amino acids: CASFRQGQNTEAFF. The CDR3 coding sequence is TGTGCCAGCTTTCGACAGGGCCAGAACACTGAAGCTTTCTTT.

Turning to this clone: A read error may be the cause here, since a much bigger clone is one base away. The chain has TRBV3-1 (or the pseudogene TRBV3-2) and TRBJ2-2; 8 bases align to TRBD2. Germline assignment: CDR1 LGHDT and CDR2 YNNKEL (reference sequence). The length of the CDR3 is 15 residues. With 11 bases clipped from V and 7 bases from J, the junction kept 15 bases outside the gene matches. DNA for the CDR3: TGTGCCCGCCGCTCCCGGGGGGGGGCGGGCGGGGAGCTGTTTTTT. It encodes CARRSRGGAGGELFF.

In its sample, this clone was seen a few times. This chain uses TRBV11-3 with TRBJ1-1; the D is unclear. V was trimmed by 6 bases and J by 6 bases, leaving 14 bases between them. CDR1 SGHNT and CDR2 YENEEA come from the germline V gene. CDR3 length equals 13 residues. The CDR3, as DNA: TGTGCCAGCAGTGCGTCCCGTCGCTCTGAAGCTTTCTTT. Protein product: CASSASRRSEAFF.